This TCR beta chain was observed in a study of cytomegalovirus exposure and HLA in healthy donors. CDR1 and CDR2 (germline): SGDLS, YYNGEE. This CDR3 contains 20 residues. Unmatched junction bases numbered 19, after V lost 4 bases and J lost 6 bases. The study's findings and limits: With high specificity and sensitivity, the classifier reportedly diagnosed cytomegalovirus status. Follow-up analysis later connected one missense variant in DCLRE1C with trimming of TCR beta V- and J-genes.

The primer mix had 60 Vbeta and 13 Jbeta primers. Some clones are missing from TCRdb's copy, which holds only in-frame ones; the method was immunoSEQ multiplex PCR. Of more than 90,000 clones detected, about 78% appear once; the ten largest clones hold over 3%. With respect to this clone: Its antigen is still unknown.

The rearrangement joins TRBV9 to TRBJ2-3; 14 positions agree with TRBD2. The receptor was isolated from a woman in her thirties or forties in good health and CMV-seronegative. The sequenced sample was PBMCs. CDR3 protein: CASSSPPIGTSGSRWDTQYF. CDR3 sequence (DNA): TGTGCCAGCAGCTCCCCTCCGATCGGGACTAGCGGGAGTAGGTGGGATACGCAGTATTTT.